This T cell receptor beta chain was recovered during a study of CD8 T cells in ankylosing spondylitis. Study findings and constraints: In synovial fluid and blood from reactive arthritis, some motif variants were previously reported. Ankylosing spondylitis blood appeared to carry a characteristic TCR beta motif of several highly homologous variants. Disease-associated clones were reportedly significantly overrepresented in matched ankylosing spondylitis synovial fluid. The authors found the disease-linked clones to be CD8+ and relatively rare in peripheral blood.

This clonotype was observed a few times. Its target is not known. TCRdb recomputed calls from the 5' RACE reads with MiXCR, one row per CDR3 protein. The sample has roughly 490,000 distinct CDR3 sequences, about 5.4% seen once. Sequenced sample: blood, either unsorted or a sorted T cell fraction (not recorded which). This clonotype originated in a male donor with ankylosing spondylitis.

The CDR3 spells CASSEDPGDSNQPQHF. CDR3 coding DNA: TGTGCCAGCAGTGAAGATCCAGGGGATAGCAATCAGCCCCAGCATTTT. This chain connects TRBV25-1 to TRBJ1-5; maybe TRBD1 (6 bases). V was clipped by 2 bases and J by 0 bases, with 11 bases between them. Looked up from germline, CDR1 is MGHDK and CDR2 is SYGVNS. The CDR3 is made up of 16 amino acids. The variable domain in full, with the rest retrieved from reference TRBV25-1 and TRBJ1-5, is EADIYQTPRYLVIGTGKKITLECSQTMGHDKMYWYQQDPGMELHLIHYSYGVNSTEKGDLSSESTVSRIRTEHFPLTLESARPSHTSQYLCASSEDPGDSNQPQHFGDGTRLSIL.